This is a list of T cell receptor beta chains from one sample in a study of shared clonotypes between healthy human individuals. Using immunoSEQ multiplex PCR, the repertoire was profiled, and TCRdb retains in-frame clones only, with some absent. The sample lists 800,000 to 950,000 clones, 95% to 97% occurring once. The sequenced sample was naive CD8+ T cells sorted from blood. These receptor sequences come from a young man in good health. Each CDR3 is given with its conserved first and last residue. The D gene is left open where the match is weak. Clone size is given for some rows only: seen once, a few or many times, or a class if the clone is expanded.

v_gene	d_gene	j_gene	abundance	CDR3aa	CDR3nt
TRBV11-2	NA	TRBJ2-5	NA	CASSLVLVGAETQYF	TGTGCCAGCAGCTTAGTCCTAGTGGGGGCGGAGACCCAGTACTTC
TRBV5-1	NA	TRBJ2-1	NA	CASSLAFSVSSYNEQFF	TGCGCCAGCAGCTTGGCCTTTAGCGTGAGCTCCTACAATGAGCAGTTCTTC
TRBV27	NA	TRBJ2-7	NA	CASSPASAGHEQYF	TGTGCCAGCAGTCCCGCCTCAGCCGGCCACGAGCAGTACTTC
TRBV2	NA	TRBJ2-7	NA	CASGDGSSYEQYF	TGTGCCAGCGGGGACGGGAGCTCCTACGAGCAGTACTTC
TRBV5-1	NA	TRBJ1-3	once	CASSSRMGVDGNTIYF	TGCGCCAGCAGCAGTAGAATGGGAGTAGACGGAAACACCATATATTTT
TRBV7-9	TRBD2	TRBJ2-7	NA	CASSLTSGAPYEQYF	TGTGCCAGCAGCTTAACTAGCGGGGCGCCCTACGAGCAGTACTTC
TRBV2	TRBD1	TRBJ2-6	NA	CATTGLKSSGANVLTF	TGTGCCACGACAGGGCTTAAGAGCTCTGGGGCCAACGTCCTGACTTTC
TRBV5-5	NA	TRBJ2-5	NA	CASSLLGQQETQYF	TGTGCCAGCAGCTTGTTAGGACAGCAAGAGACCCAGTACTTC
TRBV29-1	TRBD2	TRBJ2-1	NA	CSVEGLAGVYNEQFF	TGCAGCGTTGAAGGGTTAGCGGGAGTGTACAATGAGCAGTTCTTC
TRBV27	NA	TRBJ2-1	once	CASWSGNEQFF	TGTGCCAGCTGGAGCGGTAATGAGCAGTTCTTC
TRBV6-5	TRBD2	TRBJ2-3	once	CASSFTSGSTDTQYF	TGTGCCAGCAGTTTTACTAGCGGAAGCACAGATACGCAGTATTTT
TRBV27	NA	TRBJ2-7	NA	CASSFSRSSYEQYF	TGTGCCAGCAGTTTTTCCAGATCATCCTACGAGCAGTACTTC
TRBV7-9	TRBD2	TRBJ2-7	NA	CASAKRERGSYEQYF	TGTGCCAGCGCCAAGCGGGAGAGGGGATCATACGAGCAGTACTTC
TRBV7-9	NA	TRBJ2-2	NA	CASSLASPGELFF	TGTGCCAGCAGCTTAGCGAGTCCCGGGGAGCTGTTTTTT
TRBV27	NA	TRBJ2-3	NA	CASSTFSGLDVPDTQYF	TGTGCCAGCAGCACCTTCAGCGGGCTAGACGTTCCAGATACGCAGTATTTT
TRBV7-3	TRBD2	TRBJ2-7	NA	CASSPMGLAGDEQYF	TGTGCCAGCAGCCCGATGGGACTAGCGGGAGACGAGCAGTACTTC
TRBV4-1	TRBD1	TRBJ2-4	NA	CASSQFAGTDLAKNIQYF	TGCGCCAGCAGCCAATTTGCCGGGACAGATCTAGCCAAAAACATTCAGTACTTC
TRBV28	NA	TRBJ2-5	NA	CASIPGRNLQETQYF	TGTGCCAGCATCCCGGGAAGGAATCTCCAAGAGACCCAGTACTTC
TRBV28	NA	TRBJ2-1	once	CASSFFYNEQFF	TGTGCCAGCAGTTTCTTCTACAATGAGCAGTTCTTC
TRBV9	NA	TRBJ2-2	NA	CASSAVFGELFF	TGTGCCAGCAGCGCGGTATTTGGGGAGCTGTTTTTT
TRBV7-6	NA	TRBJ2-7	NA	CASSPEGYEQYF	TGTGCCAGCAGCCCCGAGGGTTACGAGCAGTACTTC
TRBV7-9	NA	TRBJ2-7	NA	CASSSLDEQYF	TGTGCCAGCAGCTCGCTAGACGAGCAGTACTTC
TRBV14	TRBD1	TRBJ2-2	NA	CASSPGQVWGGELFF	TGTGCCAGCAGCCCTGGACAGGTCTGGGGCGGGGAGCTGTTTTTT
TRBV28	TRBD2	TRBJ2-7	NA	CASSLTPGLAVTYEQYF	TGTGCCAGCAGTTTAACCCCGGGACTAGCGGTGACCTACGAGCAGTACTTC
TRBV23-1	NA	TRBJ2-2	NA	CASKPRWVPGPINTGELFF	TGCGCCAGCAAGCCAAGGTGGGTACCGGGGCCGATTAACACCGGGGAGCTGTTTTTT
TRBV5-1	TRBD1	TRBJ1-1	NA	CASSRTGGTEAFF	TGCGCCAGCTCTAGGACAGGGGGCACTGAAGCTTTCTTT
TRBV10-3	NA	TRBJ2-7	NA	CAISESPLYSYEQYF	TGTGCCATCAGTGAGTCGCCTCTTTACTCCTACGAGCAGTACTTC
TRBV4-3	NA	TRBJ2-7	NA	CASSQDRSWQGYEQYF	TGCGCCAGCAGCCAAGATAGGTCTTGGCAGGGCTACGAGCAGTACTTC
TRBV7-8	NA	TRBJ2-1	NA	CASSLTSLYNEQFF	TGTGCCAGCAGCTTAACTAGCCTCTACAATGAGCAGTTCTTC
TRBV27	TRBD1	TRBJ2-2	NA	CASRGQGTGGTGELFF	TGTGCCAGCAGAGGCCAGGGGACAGGGGGCACCGGGGAGCTGTTTTTT
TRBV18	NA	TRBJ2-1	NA	CASSPGADEQFF	TGTGCCAGCTCCCCCGGGGCAGATGAGCAGTTCTTC
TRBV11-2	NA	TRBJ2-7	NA	CASSLIQGRNYEQYF	TGTGCCAGCAGCTTAATTCAGGGTCGGAACTACGAGCAGTACTTC
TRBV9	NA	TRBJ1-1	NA	CASSVAAGTGRNTEAFF	TGTGCCAGCAGCGTAGCGGCAGGGACGGGACGGAACACTGAAGCTTTCTTT
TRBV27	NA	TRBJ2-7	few	CASSSINYEQYF	TGTGCCAGCAGTTCGATCAACTACGAGCAGTACTTC
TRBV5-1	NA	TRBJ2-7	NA	CASSLAFPGANDEQYF	TGCGCCAGCAGCTTGGCCTTCCCCGGAGCAAACGACGAGCAGTACTTC
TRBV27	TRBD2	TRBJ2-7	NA	CASSLFLAGPGDEQYF	TGTGCCAGCAGTTTATTCCTAGCGGGCCCCGGGGACGAGCAGTACTTC
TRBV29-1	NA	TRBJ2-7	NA	CSVDFWDSREQYF	TGCAGCGTTGATTTTTGGGATTCCCGCGAGCAGTACTTC
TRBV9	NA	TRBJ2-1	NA	CASSVDGHGEQFF	TGTGCCAGCAGCGTAGATGGGCATGGTGAGCAGTTCTTC
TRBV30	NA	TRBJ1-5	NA	CAWSPGVINQPQHF	TGTGCCTGGAGTCCGGGAGTGATCAATCAGCCCCAGCATTTT
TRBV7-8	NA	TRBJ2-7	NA	CASSPPGVRYEGEQYF	TGTGCCAGCAGCCCCCCGGGCGTCAGGTATGAAGGCGAGCAGTACTTC
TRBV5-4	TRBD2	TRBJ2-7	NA	CASSTGLASYEQYF	TGTGCCAGCAGCACGGGACTAGCATCCTACGAGCAGTACTTC
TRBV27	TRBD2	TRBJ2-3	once	CASSLVREQADTQYF	TGTGCCAGCAGTTTAGTGCGGGAGCAAGCAGATACGCAGTATTTT
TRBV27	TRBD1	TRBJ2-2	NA	CASSSSGGGGELFF	TGTGCCAGCAGTTCCTCAGGGGGCGGCGGGGAGCTGTTTTTT
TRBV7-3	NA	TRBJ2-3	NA	CASSLLVVSDTQYF	TGTGCCAGCAGCTTATTGGTTGTCTCAGATACGCAGTATTTT
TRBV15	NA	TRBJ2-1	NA	CATRTHLDNEQFF	TGTGCCACCAGGACTCATTTGGACAATGAGCAGTTCTTC
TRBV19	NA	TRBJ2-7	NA	CASSPSGSSYEQYF	TGTGCCAGTAGTCCGAGCGGGTCCTCCTACGAGCAGTACTTC
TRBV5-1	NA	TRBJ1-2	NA	CASSLGPSGFSNYGYTF	TGCGCCAGCAGCTTGGGACCTTCCGGCTTTTCGAACTATGGCTACACCTTC
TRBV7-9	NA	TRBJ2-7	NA	CASSGLGSYEQYF	TGTGCCAGCAGCGGTCTAGGCAGCTACGAGCAGTACTTC
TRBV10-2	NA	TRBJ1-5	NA	CASSESRNQPQHF	TGCGCCAGCAGTGAGTCAAGAAATCAGCCCCAGCATTTT
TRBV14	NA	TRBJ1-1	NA	CASSDPGMGTEAFF	TGTGCCAGCAGCGACCCGGGGATGGGAACTGAAGCTTTCTTT
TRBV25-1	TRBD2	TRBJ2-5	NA	CASSLLAGGPRETQYF	TGTGCCAGCAGCCTACTAGCGGGAGGGCCTAGAGAGACCCAGTACTTC
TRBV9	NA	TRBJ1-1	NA	CASSAGDTNTEAFF	TGTGCCAGCAGCGCGGGGGACACGAACACTGAAGCTTTCTTT
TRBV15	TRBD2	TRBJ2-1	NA	CATSGSPASGKDNEQFF	TGTGCCACCAGCGGATCCCCCGCTAGCGGGAAAGACAATGAGCAGTTCTTC